These T cell receptor beta chains were read from a single sample in a study of T cells in Graves' hyperthyroidism and ophthalmopathy. Each CDR3 protein is one row after TCRdb ran MiXCR on the multiplex PCR reads. The sample includes more than 500,000 distinct CDR3 sequences, about 45% seen only once; the top ten take roughly 45%. Source material: peripheral blood or thyroid tissue (not recorded which). These TCRs come from an adult woman with Graves' disease, either hyperthyroidism or ophthalmopathy (not recorded which). Both conserved end residues are part of each CDR3. A D gene is named only where the DNA matches it firmly. For some rows the clone size is stated as once, few or many, or as a class when expanded; others skip it.

cdr3_length	clone_size	j_call	v_call	d_call	cdr3_aa	cdr3_nt
15	.	TRBJ2-7	TRBV7-9	TRBD1	CASSLIGDRNYEQYF	TGTGCCAGCAGCTTAATTGGGGACAGGAACTACGAGCAGTACTTC
15	.	TRBJ1-6	TRBV7-9	TRBD1	CASSAWDRQNSPLHF	TGTGCCAGCAGCGCGTGGGACAGGCAGAATTCACCCCTCCACTTT
11	.	TRBJ1-2	TRBV7-9	.	CASSQPGGYTF	TGTGCCAGCAGCCAGCCAGGGGGCTACACCTTC
14	many	TRBJ1-6	TRBV7-2	.	CASSLVIIGSPLHF	TGTGCCAGCAGCTTAGTTATAATAGGTTCACCCCTCCACTTT
14	many	TRBJ2-7	TRBV7-8	.	CASSLLTGPYEQYF	TGTGCCAGCAGCTTGCTGACGGGACCCTACGAGCAGTACTTC
17	many	TRBJ1-2	TRBV7-2	.	CASSLSSRGVQIYGYTF	TGTGCCAGCAGCTTATCGTCTAGGGGGGTCCAGATCTATGGCTACACCTTC
12	.	TRBJ1-6	TRBV20-1	.	CSARAVNSPLHF	TGCAGTGCTAGGGCGGTCAATTCACCCCTCCACTTT
13	.	TRBJ1-1	TRBV5-1	.	CASTTTGAGEAFF	TGCGCCAGCACCACTACGGGGGCCGGTGAAGCTTTCTTT
13	.	TRBJ2-7	TRBV11-2	.	CASSSQGFYEQYF	TGCGCCAGCAGTTCGCAGGGATTCTACGAGCAGTACTTC
15	once	TRBJ2-5	TRBV2	TRBD2	CASSEGLASQETQYF	TGTGCCAGCAGTGAGGGACTAGCCTCCCAAGAGACCCAGTACTTC
10	.	TRBJ1-5	TRBV20-1	.	CSAVRGLQHF	TGCAGTGCCGTTAGGGGACTTCAGCATTTT
14	.	TRBJ1-5	TRBV2	TRBD1	CASTGGQGDPPQHF	TGTGCCAGCACTGGCGGACAGGGGGACCCGCCCCAGCATTTT
15	.	TRBJ1-2	TRBV15	TRBD1	CATSRDRGVGYGYTF	TGTGCCACCAGCAGAGACAGGGGGGTCGGCTATGGCTACACCTTC
15	.	TRBJ2-6	TRBV20-1	.	CSAPGAVSGANVLTF	TGCAGTGCTCCCGGGGCGGTGTCTGGGGCCAACGTCCTGACTTTC
14	many	TRBJ1-5	TRBV6-1	.	CASSEQGGNQPQHF	TGTGCCAGCAGTGAACAGGGAGGGAATCAGCCCCAGCATTTT
14	few	TRBJ2-7	TRBV20-1	.	CSAKPPSGSYEQYF	TGCAGTGCTAAGCCCCCTTCGGGGAGCTACGAGCAGTACTTC
14	.	TRBJ2-5	TRBV1	.	CSSRDGRPQETQYF	TGCAGCTCGAGAGACGGTCGACCGCAAGAGACCCAGTACTTC
13	.	TRBJ1-5	TRBV28	.	CASHRDIAQPQHF	TGTGCCAGCCACAGGGATATTGCTCAGCCCCAGCATTTT
13	many	TRBJ1-5	TRBV5-6	.	CASSWGQRQPQHF	TGTGCCAGCAGCTGGGGACAACGTCAGCCCCAGCATTTT
12	many	TRBJ2-7	TRBV29-1	.	CSVGFTRYEQYF	TGCAGCGTTGGCTTCACGCGCTACGAGCAGTACTTC
15	many	TRBJ2-7	TRBV10-3	TRBD1	CAISGGTGGSREQYF	TGTGCCATCAGTGGAGGGACAGGGGGGTCGCGCGAGCAGTACTTC
13	.	TRBJ1-1	TRBV29-1	TRBD1	CSVTDNRGTEAFF	TGCAGCGTTACGGACAACAGGGGCACTGAAGCTTTCTTT
14	many	TRBJ1-2	TRBV20-1	.	CSAMDSLHNYGYTF	TGCAGTGCCATGGACAGTCTACATAACTATGGCTACACCTTC
13	many	TRBJ2-5	TRBV29-1	TRBD1	CSVRDSGFETQYF	TGCAGCGTTAGGGACAGTGGATTTGAGACCCAGTACTTC
12	.	TRBJ1-2	TRBV25-1	.	CASSKGSGGYTF	TGTGCCAGCAGTAAGGGATCGGGGGGCTACACCTTC
14	many	TRBJ1-2	TRBV12-3/TRBV12-4	.	CASSLRYSNYGYTF	TGTGCCAGCAGTTTGAGATATTCTAACTATGGCTACACCTTC
17	.	TRBJ1-2	TRBV15	TRBD1	CATSRVLPGGSNYGYTF	TGTGCCACCAGCAGAGTCTTGCCAGGGGGCTCTAACTATGGCTACACCTTC
14	many	TRBJ1-4	TRBV2	.	CASSDGRINEKLFF	TGTGCCAGCAGTGACGGCCGGATTAATGAAAAACTGTTTTTT
13	.	TRBJ1-2	TRBV10-3	.	CAIRTGPFYGYTF	TGTGCCATCAGGACAGGCCCCTTCTATGGCTACACCTTC
13	.	TRBJ2-2	TRBV20-1	.	CSAVSGNTGELFF	TGCAGTGCGGTTAGCGGGAACACCGGGGAGCTGTTTTTT
13	.	TRBJ1-1	TRBV10-3	.	CAINGGPDTEAFF	TGTGCCATCAACGGAGGGCCCGACACTGAAGCTTTCTTT
15	many	TRBJ2-5	TRBV25-1	TRBD1	CASSEPGQGGQTQYF	TGTGCCAGCAGTGAGCCGGGACAGGGTGGACAGACCCAGTACTTC
14	many	TRBJ2-7	TRBV7-9	TRBD2	CASSFALAAYEQYF	TGTGCCAGCAGCTTCGCACTAGCGGCCTACGAGCAGTACTTC
14	few	TRBJ2-5	TRBV29-1	.	CSVESLAGEETQYF	TGCAGCGTTGAGAGCTTAGCAGGGGAAGAGACCCAGTACTTC
15	.	TRBJ1-2	TRBV9	TRBD1	CASSAPTGGDYGYTF	TGTGCCAGCAGCGCCCCGACAGGGGGCGACTATGGCTACACCTTC
15	.	TRBJ1-6	TRBV20-1	.	CSARDERADNSPLHF	TGCAGTGCTAGAGATGAGAGGGCGGATAATTCACCCCTCCACTTT
16	.	TRBJ1-2	TRBV9	.	CASSYTDNSWSYGYTF	TGTGCCAGCAGCTATACGGACAACTCATGGAGCTATGGCTACACCTTC
18	.	TRBJ1-6	TRBV5-1	TRBD1	CASSLGYRDRYAVTPLHF	TGCGCCAGCAGCTTGGGCTACCGGGACAGATATGCGGTGACACCCCTCCACTTT
12	.	TRBJ1-6	TRBV11-2	.	CASSQDLDQPHF	TGTGCCAGCAGCCAAGATCTGGATCAGCCCCACTTT
13	.	TRBJ2-7	TRBV29-1	.	CSVISGTTYEQYF	TGCAGCGTTATTTCTGGCACCACCTACGAGCAGTACTTC
13	.	TRBJ1-1	TRBV29-1	.	CSVNRDGNTEAFF	TGCAGCGTGAACCGGGACGGTAACACTGAAGCTTTCTTT
15	.	TRBJ2-2	TRBV15	TRBD1	CATRGTGGGTGELFF	TGTGCCACCAGAGGGACAGGGGGCGGCACCGGGGAGCTGTTTTTT
14	many	TRBJ2-7	TRBV10-3	.	CAISESRSSYEQYF	TGTGCCATCAGTGAAAGTCGGAGCTCCTACGAGCAGTACTTC
12	.	TRBJ2-5	TRBV12-3/TRBV12-4	.	CVSRRVGQPQYF	TGTGTCAGCAGGAGGGTAGGTCAGCCCCAGTACTTC
16	.	TRBJ2-2	TRBV7-2	.	CASSFGMLGKAGELFF	TGTGCCAGCAGCTTTGGGATGCTCGGGAAGGCCGGGGAGCTGTTTTTT
15	many	TRBJ2-5	TRBV7-2	TRBD1	CASSSSGTGQETQYF	TGTGCCAGCAGCTCCTCCGGGACAGGTCAAGAGACCCAGTACTTC
13	many	TRBJ1-1	TRBV28	TRBD1	CASTTGMNTEAFF	TGTGCCAGCACGACAGGGATGAACACTGAAGCTTTCTTT
18	many	TRBJ2-2	TRBV7-8	TRBD2	CASSLVGSGRAETGELFF	TGTGCCAGCAGCTTAGTGGGTAGCGGGAGGGCCGAGACCGGGGAGCTGTTTTTT
16	.	TRBJ1-3	TRBV29-1	.	CASSISGSLSGNTIYF	TGTGCCAGTAGTATCTCCGGGAGTCTATCTGGAAACACCATATATTTT